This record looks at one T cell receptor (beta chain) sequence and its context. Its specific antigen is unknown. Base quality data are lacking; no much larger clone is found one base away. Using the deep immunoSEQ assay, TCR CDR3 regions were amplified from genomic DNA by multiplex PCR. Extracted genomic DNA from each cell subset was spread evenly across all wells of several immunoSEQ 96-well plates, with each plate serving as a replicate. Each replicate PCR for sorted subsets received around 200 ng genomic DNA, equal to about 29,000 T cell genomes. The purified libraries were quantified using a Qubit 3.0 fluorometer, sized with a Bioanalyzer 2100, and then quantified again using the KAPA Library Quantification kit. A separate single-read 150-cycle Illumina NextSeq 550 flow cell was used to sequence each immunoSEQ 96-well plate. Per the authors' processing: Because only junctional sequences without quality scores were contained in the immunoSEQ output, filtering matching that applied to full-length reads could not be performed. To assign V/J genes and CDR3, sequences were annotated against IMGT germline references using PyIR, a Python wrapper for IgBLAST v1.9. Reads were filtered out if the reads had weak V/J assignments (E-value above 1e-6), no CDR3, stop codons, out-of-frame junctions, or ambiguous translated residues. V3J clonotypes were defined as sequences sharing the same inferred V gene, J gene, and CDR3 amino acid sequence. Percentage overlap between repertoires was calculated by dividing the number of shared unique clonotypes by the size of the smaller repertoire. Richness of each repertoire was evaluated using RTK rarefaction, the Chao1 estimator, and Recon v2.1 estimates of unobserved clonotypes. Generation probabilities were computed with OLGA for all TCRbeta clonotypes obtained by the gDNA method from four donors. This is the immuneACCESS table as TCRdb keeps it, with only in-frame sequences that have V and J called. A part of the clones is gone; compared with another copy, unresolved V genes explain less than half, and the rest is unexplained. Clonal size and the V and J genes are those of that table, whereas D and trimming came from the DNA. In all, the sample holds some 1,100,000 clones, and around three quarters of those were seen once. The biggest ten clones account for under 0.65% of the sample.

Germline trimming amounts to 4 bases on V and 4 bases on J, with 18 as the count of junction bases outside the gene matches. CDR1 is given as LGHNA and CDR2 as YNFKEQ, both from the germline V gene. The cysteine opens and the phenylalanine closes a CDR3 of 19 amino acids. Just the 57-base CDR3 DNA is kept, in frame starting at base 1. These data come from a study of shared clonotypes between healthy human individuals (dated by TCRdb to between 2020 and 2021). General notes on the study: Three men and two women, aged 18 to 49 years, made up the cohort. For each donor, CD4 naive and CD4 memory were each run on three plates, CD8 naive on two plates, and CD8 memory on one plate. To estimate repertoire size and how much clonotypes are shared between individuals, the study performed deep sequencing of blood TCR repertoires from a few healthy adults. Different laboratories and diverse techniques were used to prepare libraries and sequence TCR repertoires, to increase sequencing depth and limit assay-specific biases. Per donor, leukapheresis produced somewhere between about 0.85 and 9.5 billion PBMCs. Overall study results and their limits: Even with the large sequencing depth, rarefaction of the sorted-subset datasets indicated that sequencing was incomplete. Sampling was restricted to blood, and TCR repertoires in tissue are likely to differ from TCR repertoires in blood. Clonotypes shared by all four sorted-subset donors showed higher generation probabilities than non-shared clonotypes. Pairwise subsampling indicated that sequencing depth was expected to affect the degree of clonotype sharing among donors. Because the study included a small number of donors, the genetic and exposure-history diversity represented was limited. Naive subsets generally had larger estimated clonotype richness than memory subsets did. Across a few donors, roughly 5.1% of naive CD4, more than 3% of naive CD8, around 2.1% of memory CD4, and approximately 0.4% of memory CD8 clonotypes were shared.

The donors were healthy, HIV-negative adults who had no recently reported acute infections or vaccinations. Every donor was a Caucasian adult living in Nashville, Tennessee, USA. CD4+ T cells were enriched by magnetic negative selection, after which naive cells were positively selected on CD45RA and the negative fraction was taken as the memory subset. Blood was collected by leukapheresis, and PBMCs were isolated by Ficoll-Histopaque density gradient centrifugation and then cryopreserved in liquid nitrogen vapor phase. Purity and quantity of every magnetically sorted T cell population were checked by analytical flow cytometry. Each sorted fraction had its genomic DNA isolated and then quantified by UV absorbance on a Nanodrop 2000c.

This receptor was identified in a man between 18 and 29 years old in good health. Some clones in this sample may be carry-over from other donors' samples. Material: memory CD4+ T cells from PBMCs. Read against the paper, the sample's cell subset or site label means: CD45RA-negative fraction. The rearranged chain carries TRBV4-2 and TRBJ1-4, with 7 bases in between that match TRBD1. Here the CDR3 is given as CASSRDLFDQDRDNEKLFF. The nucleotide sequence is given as TGTGCCAGCAGCCGCGACCTTTTTGACCAAGACAGGGATAATGAAAAACTGTTTTTT.